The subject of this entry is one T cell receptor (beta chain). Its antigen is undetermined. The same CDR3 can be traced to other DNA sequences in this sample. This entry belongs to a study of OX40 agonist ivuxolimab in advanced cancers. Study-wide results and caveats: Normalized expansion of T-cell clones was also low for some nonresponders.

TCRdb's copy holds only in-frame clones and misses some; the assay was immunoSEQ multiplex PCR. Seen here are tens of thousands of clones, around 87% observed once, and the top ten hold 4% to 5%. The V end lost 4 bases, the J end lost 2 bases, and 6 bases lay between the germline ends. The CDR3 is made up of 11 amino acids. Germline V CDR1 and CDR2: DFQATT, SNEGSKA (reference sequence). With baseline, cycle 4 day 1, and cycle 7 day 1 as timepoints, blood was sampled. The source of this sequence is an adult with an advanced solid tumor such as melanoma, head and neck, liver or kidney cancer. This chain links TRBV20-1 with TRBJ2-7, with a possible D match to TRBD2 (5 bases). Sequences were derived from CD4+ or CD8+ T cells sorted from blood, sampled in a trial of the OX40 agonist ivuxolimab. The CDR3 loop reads CSAILAYEQYF. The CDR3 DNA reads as TGCAGTGCTATACTAGCCTACGAGCAGTACTTC.